The clone carrying this T cell receptor beta chain has just one count. Germline lookup yields CDR1 MGHRA and CDR2 YSYEKL. V was clipped by 4 bases and J by 11 bases, with 21 bases between them. This CDR3 region has 15 residues. These data are taken from a study of blood T cell repertoires in COVID-19. Clones were read by immunoSEQ multiplex PCR, and TCRdb kept only the in-frame ones, dropping some. The sample shows over 400,000 clones, roughly 89% of them seen only once. The clonotype originates from a woman in her 30s with active or convalescent COVID-19. Source material: peripheral blood. The V gene is TRBV4-1, the J gene TRBJ1-5; D call uncertain. The CDR3: CASSLGGHDGESQHF. CDR3 bases: TGCGCCAGCAGCCTCGGCGGGCATGACGGCGAGTCCCAGCATTTT.